This T cell receptor beta chain is drawn from a study of siplizumab effects on memory and regulatory T cells. Study findings and constraints: Most proliferating CD4+ or CD8+ clones, roughly 75-95%, had no naive or memory assignment.

The table lists this clone with a few counts. Its specificity is not known. The method was immunoSEQ multiplex PCR; TCRdb's version includes in-frame clones alone and lacks a portion of them. The data hold 90,000 to 120,000 clones, with approximately 93% observed a single time. With 6 bases removed from V and 3 bases from J, the gap between germline ends came to 11 bases. Germline V gene data show CDR1 as LNHDA and CDR2 as SQIVND (reference sequence). CDR3 length: 14 amino acids. V and J are TRBV19 and TRBJ2-2; D is undetermined. Sequenced: Tregs sorted from blood. The source of this sequence is a human donor in good health. In nucleotides, the CDR3 is TGTGCCAGTAGGTTAGACGGCTACACCGGGGAGCTGTTTTTT. Its protein is CASRLDGYTGELFF.